The 18 T cell receptor beta chains below all came from one sample that was sequenced in a study of shared clonotypes between healthy human individuals. The table came from immunoSEQ multiplex PCR; TCRdb's copy has only in-frame clones and leaves some out. The sample lists 1.6 million or so clones; about 98.5% were seen once. The specimen was naive CD4+ T cells sorted from blood. The subset: CD45RA+ positively selected. Source of these receptors: a man aged 25-45 years in good health.

The V and J genes are TRBV6-5 and TRBJ2-1; D not certain. This CDR3 contains 13 residues. The germline V and J ends were trimmed by 0 bases and 1 base, with 1 base remaining between them. CDR1 MNHEY and CDR2 SVGAGI come from the germline V gene. The CDR3 DNA sequence: TGTGCCAGCAGTTACTCGTCCTACAATGAGCAGTTCTTC. As protein: CASSYSSYNEQFF.

The V gene is TRBV11-2, the J gene TRBJ2-3; D gene ambiguous. The CDR3 is 13 residues long. Germline V gene lookup returns CDR1 SGHAT and CDR2 FQNNGV. V was clipped by 1 base and J by 0 bases, with 2 bases between them. The CDR3 protein is CASSLVSTDTQYF. The DNA for the CDR3 is TGTGCCAGCAGCTTAGTGAGCACAGATACGCAGTATTTT.

J is TRBJ2-1 and V is TRBV29-1, with TRBD1 matching 10 bases. Germline assignment: CDR1 SQVTM and CDR2 ANQGSEA. The CDR3 consists of 12 residues. CDR3 coding DNA: TGCGGACTCCGGGACAGGGGCAATGAGCAGTTCTTC. Its translation is CGLRDRGNEQFF.

J is TRBJ2-3 and V is TRBV19; perhaps TRBD1 as D (5 bases). The CDR3 is 14 amino acids. V lost 5 bases and J lost 2, with 11 bases in between. Looked up from germline, CDR1 is LNHDA and CDR2 is SQIVND (reference sequence). The CDR3, as DNA: TGTGCCAGTAGTCTGAGACAGATCACAGATACGCAGTATTTT. Its translation is CASSLRQITDTQYF.

This chain joins TRBV18 and TRBJ2-7, with 9 bases lining up with TRBD2. V shed 3 bases, J shed 2 bases, and the junction held 8 bases outside the gene matches. Looked up from germline, CDR1 is KGHSH and CDR2 is LQKENI. The CDR3 consists of 16 residues. In DNA form, the CDR3 reads TGTGCCAGCTCACCGAATTTAGCGGGAGTGGCCTACGAGCAGTACTTC. Translating it yields CASSPNLAGVAYEQYF.

The chain employs TRBV21-1 and TRBJ1-1; TRBD1 is the table's D call and was not checked against the DNA. TRBV21-1 is given as a pseudogene. The CDR3 covers 15 residues. CDR3 sequence (DNA): TGTGCCAGCAGCCCTAATAAGGGGGACAGGACTGAAGCTTTCTTT. It yields the protein CASSPNKGDRTEAFF.

The chain has TRBV7-8 and TRBJ2-7; D perhaps matches TRBD2 (5 bases). The germline V and J ends were trimmed by 4 bases and 2 bases, with 12 bases remaining between them. Germline V gives CDR1 SGHVS, CDR2 FQNEAQ. CDR3 length: 14 residues. CDR3 protein: CASSWVAPTYEQYF. The CDR3 nucleotides read TGTGCCAGCAGCTGGGTAGCGCCGACCTACGAGCAGTACTTC.

The chain employs TRBV5-1 and TRBJ2-5; 11 nucleotides align to TRBD2. Germline assignment: CDR1 SGHRS and CDR2 YFSETQ. The CDR3 has 16 amino acids. V dropped 5 bases and J dropped 4; count of bases not matched to a gene: 10. For the CDR3, the DNA is TGCGCCAGCAGGCTTGAGCCTGGGACTAGCGGAGAGACCCAGTACTTC. This sequence encodes CASRLEPGTSGETQYF. Complete variable domain (other parts from reference TRBV5-1 and TRBJ2-5): KAGVTQTPRYLIKTRGQQVTLSCSPISGHRSVSWYQQTPGQGLQFLFEYFSETQRNKGNFPGRFSGRQFSNSRSEMNVSTLELGDSALYLCASRLEPGTSGETQYFGPGTRLLVL.

V gene TRBV5-4 combines with J gene TRBJ1-1; tentatively, D is TRBD1 (6 bases). Per the germline V gene, CDR1 is SGHNT and CDR2 is YYREEE (reference sequence). Trimming removed 0 bases at V and 3 bases at J, with 12 bases between. CDR3 size: 15 residues. CDR3 sequence reads: CASSLGDRLDTEAFF. CDR3 DNA: TGTGCCAGCAGCTTGGGCGACAGGCTTGACACTGAAGCTTTCTTT.

Only one count was recorded for this clone. The gene calls are TRBV2 and TRBJ2-7; D is undetermined. Germline V lookup: CDR1 SNHLY, CDR2 FYNNEI. Trimming took off 4 bases at V and 7 bases at J, with 11 bases between the two ends. The length of the CDR3 is 12 residues. The CDR3 spells CASSASRTEQYF. CDR3 sequence (DNA): TGTGCCAGCAGTGCATCTCGTACAGAGCAGTACTTC.

This chain uses TRBV27 with TRBJ2-5; D is perhaps TRBD2 (6 bases). The germline CDR1 and CDR2 sequences are MNHEY and SMNVEV (reference sequence). The CDR3 spans 12 residues. V lost 8 bases and J lost 4, with 11 bases in between. CDR3 in DNA: TGTGCCAGCGGGGCGCGGGGAGAGACCCAGTACTTC. It yields the protein CASGARGETQYF.

As concerns this clone: This sample also contains other DNA sequences that code for the same CDR3. The chain couples TRBV5-6 to TRBJ1-5; no definite D call. CDR1 is SGHDT and CDR2 is YYEEEE in the germline V gene. The V end lost 2 bases, the J end lost 1 base, and 7 bases lay between the germline ends. The CDR3 is made up of 14 amino acids. The CDR3 spells CASSFSGSNQPQHF. The CDR3 DNA sequence: TGTGCCAGCAGCTTCTCAGGAAGCAATCAGCCCCAGCATTTT.

This sequence joins TRBV7-2 and TRBJ1-2, with D possibly TRBD1 on 5 matching bases. The V gene's germline CDR1 is SGHTA and CDR2 FQGNSA. The CDR3 covers 13 residues. V was pared by 3 bases and J by 5 bases, with 10 bases between. The CDR3: CASSFAGRYGYTF. CDR3 DNA: TGTGCCAGCAGCTTTGCAGGGCGATATGGCTACACCTTC. Combining the CDR3 with reference TRBV7-2 and TRBJ1-2 gives the whole variable domain GAGVSQSPSNKVTEKGKDVELRCDPISGHTALYWYRQSLGQGLEFLIYFQGNSAPDKSGLPSDRFSAERTGGSVSTLTIQRTQQEDSAVYLCASSFAGRYGYTFGSGTRLTVV.

This chain joins TRBV7-8 and TRBJ2-1, with TRBD2 matching over 13 bases. This CDR3 has 15 amino acids. Germline V lookup: CDR1 SGHVS, CDR2 FQNEAQ. V trimming: 5 bases; J trimming: 5 bases; junction bases outside the gene matches: 3. The CDR3 sequence: CASSPGLAGDNEQFF. In nucleotides, the CDR3 is TGTGCCAGCAGCCCAGGACTAGCGGGAGACAATGAGCAGTTCTTC. Full variable domain (outside the CDR3, taken from reference TRBV7-8 and TRBJ2-1): GAGVSQSPRYKVAKRGQDVALRCDPISGHVSLFWYQQALGQGPEFLTYFQNEAQLDKSGLPSDRFFAERPEGSVSTLKIQRTQQEDSAVYLCASSPGLAGDNEQFFGPGTRLTVL.

For this clone: Other DNA sequences within the sample encode an identical CDR3. This chain uses TRBV29-1 with TRBJ2-3; 9 bases align to TRBD1. The V gene's germline CDR1 is SQVTM and CDR2 ANQGSEA. V lost 6 bases to trimming and J lost 1 base; unmatched junction nucleotides: 2. The CDR3 is 13 residues long. The CDR3 here is CSVGTGRTDTQYF. The DNA for the CDR3 is TGCAGCGTGGGGACAGGGCGCACAGATACGCAGTATTTT.

This clone was picked up one time. The rearrangement uses TRBV6-4 and TRBJ2-1; 11 nucleotides line up with TRBD1. Germline values: CDR1 MRHNA, CDR2 SNTAGT. This CDR3 contains 14 residues. V trimming: 9 bases; J trimming: 9 bases; junction bases outside the gene matches: 10. The CDR3 spells CASQLRTGGFEQFF. The CDR3 nucleotides are TGTGCCAGTCAACTTCGGACAGGGGGCTTTGAGCAGTTCTTC.

The chain employs TRBV28 and TRBJ2-7; D not resolved. The CDR3 has 11 amino acids. Looked up from germline, CDR1 is MDHEN and CDR2 is SYDVKM. V lost 8 bases and J lost 3, with 8 bases in between. The CDR3 here is CASQRSYEQYF. The CDR3 DNA sequence: TGTGCCAGCCAGAGGAGCTACGAGCAGTACTTC. Full variable domain (missing parts from reference TRBV28 and TRBJ2-7): DVKVTQSSRYLVKRTGEKVFLECVQDMDHENMFWYRQDPGLGLRLIYFSYDVKMKEKGDIPEGYSVSREKKERFSLILESASTNQTSMYLCASQRSYEQYFGPGTRLTVT.

The J gene is TRBJ2-2, the V gene TRBV11-3, with D unresolved. The CDR3 length is 14 residues. The germline V and J ends were trimmed by 5 bases and 6 bases, with 13 bases remaining between them. Germline V gene data show CDR1 as SGHNT and CDR2 as YENEEA. CDR3 in amino acids: CASSPSAIPGELFF. CDR3 DNA: TGTGCCAGCAGCCCATCCGCAATACCCGGGGAGCTGTTTTTT.